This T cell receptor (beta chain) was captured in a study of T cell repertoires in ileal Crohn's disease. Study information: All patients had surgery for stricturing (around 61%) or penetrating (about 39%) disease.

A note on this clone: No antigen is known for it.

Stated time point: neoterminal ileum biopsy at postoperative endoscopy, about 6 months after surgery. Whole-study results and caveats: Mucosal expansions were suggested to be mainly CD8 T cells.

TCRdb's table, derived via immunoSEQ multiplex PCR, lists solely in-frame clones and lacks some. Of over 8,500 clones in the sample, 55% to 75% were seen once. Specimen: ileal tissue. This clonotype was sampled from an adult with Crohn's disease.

The CDR3 is CASSEASGSINEQFF. CDR3 coding DNA: TGTGCCAGCAGTGAAGCTAGCGGGAGCATCAATGAGCAGTTCTTC. J is TRBJ2-1 and V is TRBV6-1; TRBD2 aligns across 9 bases. CDR1 and CDR2 (germline): MNHNS, SASEGT. Trimming at V came to 0 bases and at J to 6 bases, leaving 3 bases not matched to a gene. This CDR3 spans 15 amino acids.